Presented here are 26 T cell receptor beta chains from one specimen sequenced in a study of shared clonotypes between healthy human individuals. The data were produced by immunoSEQ multiplex PCR, yet TCRdb's version contains in-frame clones alone and is incomplete. Of about 2.4 million clones in the sample, 85% to 95% are singletons; the top ten hold 0.11% to 0.15%. The sequenced sample was naive CD4+ T cells sorted from blood. Subset reported: CD45RA+ positively selected. The receptors stem from a man between 18 and 35 years old in good health.

The chain recombines TRBV19 with TRBJ2-3; D may be TRBD1 or TRBD2 (5 bases each). Trimming cost V 6 bases and J 4 bases, with 14 bases left between them. The CDR3 sequence is 14 residues long. From germline, CDR1 is LNHDA and CDR2 SQIVND (reference sequence). The CDR3, as DNA: TGTGCCAGTAGGACGATCGAGGGACCAGATACGCAGTATTTT. It specifies CASRTIEGPDTQYF.

The J gene is TRBJ2-7, the V gene TRBV11-2; either TRBD1 or TRBD2 may fit D (6 bases each). CDR1 SGHAT and CDR2 FQNNGV come from the germline V gene. The CDR3 consists of 14 residues. Trimming cost V 2 bases and J 3 bases, with 11 bases left between them. CDR3 protein: CASSLRGADYEQYF. CDR3 nucleotides: TGTGCCAGCAGCTTAAGGGGGGCCGACTACGAGCAGTACTTC.

The chain combines TRBV11-2 with TRBJ1-2, with a tentative D call TRBD1 (6 bases). Deletions cut 5 bases from V and 5 bases from J, with 18 bases between. The length of the CDR3 is 15 residues. In germline, CDR1 is SGHAT, CDR2 FQNNGV. CDR3 sequence reads: CASSPQGLGTYGYTF. CDR3 nucleotides: TGTGCCAGCAGCCCACAGGGCCTGGGGACATATGGCTACACCTTC.

The CDR3 region is CASSESVLRFF. CDR3 DNA: TGCGCCAGCAGTGAGTCGGTCCTAAGGTTCTTC. The chain is built from TRBV10-2 and TRBJ2-1; no reliable D call. The V gene's germline CDR1 is WSHSY and CDR2 SAAADI. This CDR3 has 11 residues. V was shortened by 0 bases and J by 15 bases, with 9 bases between the two germline ends.

This chain connects TRBV5-1 to TRBJ2-3; D gene unclear. CDR1 and CDR2 (germline): SGHRS, YFSETQ. This CDR3 has 14 amino acids. The germline V and J ends were trimmed by 4 bases and 0 bases, with 9 bases remaining between them. The DNA for the CDR3 is TGCGCCAGCAGCCAGGCCCTTAGCACAGATACGCAGTATTTT. This encodes CASSQALSTDTQYF.

The rearrangement links TRBV15 to TRBJ2-1, with D possibly TRBD2 on 6 matching bases. Germline values: CDR1 LNHNV, CDR2 YYDKDF (reference sequence). V was pared by 0 bases and J by 3 bases, with 18 bases between. The CDR3 is made up of 18 amino acids. The CDR3 protein is CATSRDEVTRRSYNEQFF. Here the CDR3 DNA reads TGTGCCACCAGCAGAGATGAGGTGACTAGAAGAAGCTACAATGAGCAGTTCTTC.

J is TRBJ1-4 and V is TRBV19, with 7 bases lining up with TRBD1. CDR1 and CDR2 (germline): LNHDA, SQIVND (reference sequence). V dropped 10 bases and J dropped 7; count of bases not matched to a gene: 12. The CDR3 contains 14 residues. The CDR3 coding sequence is TGTGCCACCGCAACCACGACAGGGTTTGAAAAACTGTTTTTT. Residues: CATATTTGFEKLFF.

The chain has TRBV18 and TRBJ1-1, with 7 bases identical to TRBD1. Germline V gives CDR1 KGHSH, CDR2 LQKENI. Losses at the gene ends were 3 bases for V and 1 base for J; bases not matched to a gene: 5. CDR3 length: 15 amino acids. CDR3 DNA sequence: TGTGCCAGCTCACCTGAAAGGGGGCGGAACACTGAAGCTTTCTTT. Translating gives CASSPERGRNTEAFF.

In this sample, this clone turned up once. The chain carries TRBV30 and TRBJ1-6; maybe TRBD1 (6 bases). The germline CDR1 and CDR2 sequences are GTSNPN and SVGIG (reference sequence). The CDR3 spans 16 residues. V was clipped by 3 bases and J by 0 bases, with 12 bases between them. This chain's CDR3 is CAWRSGAFSYNSPLHF. The DNA of the CDR3 is TGTGCCTGGAGGTCAGGGGCCTTCTCCTATAATTCACCCCTCCACTTT.

This chain uses TRBV10-3 with TRBJ2-7, with 8 nucleotides matching TRBD2. CDR3 size: 14 residues. Germline V lookup: CDR1 ENHRY, CDR2 SYGVKD. The V segment lost 3 bases and the J segment 3 bases; nucleotides outside the gene matches: 4. CDR3: CAISDRSGSYEQYF. The DNA for the CDR3 is TGTGCCATCAGTGATAGAAGCGGGAGCTACGAGCAGTACTTC.

This rearrangement joins TRBV10-3 to TRBJ2-5; TRBD2 might be the D (6 bases). Gene TRBJ2-7 matches the end of the DNA better, so the J call may be wrong. Germline V lookup: CDR1 ENHRY, CDR2 SYGVKD. The CDR3 totals 14 residues. The CDR3 reads CAISESAGTYEQYF. The CDR3 bases are TGTGCCATCAGTGAGTCCGCGGGAACCTACGAGCAGTACTTC.

Concerning this clone itself: The identical CDR3 is also encoded by other nucleotide sequences in the sample. This rearrangement joins TRBV18 to TRBJ2-7; D not resolved. Germline lookup yields CDR1 KGHSH and CDR2 LQKENI. V lost 0 bases to trimming and J lost 5 bases, with 8 bases between them. This CDR3 has 13 residues. CDR3: CASSPPAGNEQYF. The DNA for the CDR3 is TGTGCCAGCTCACCACCGGCTGGGAACGAGCAGTACTTC.

The V call is TRBV10-3, the J call TRBJ1-3; D possibly corresponds to TRBD1 (5 bases). Germline V lookup: CDR1 ENHRY, CDR2 SYGVKD. The V end lost 7 bases, the J end lost 1 base, and 8 bases lay between the germline ends. The CDR3 is made up of 13 amino acids. The DNA for the CDR3 is TGTGCCATCACGGGGGAATCTGGAAACACCATATATTTT. Its translation is CAITGESGNTIYF.

V usage is TRBV9 and J usage is TRBJ2-7; the D gene is possibly TRBD2 (6 bases). Germline V lookup: CDR1 SGDLS, CDR2 YYNGEE. This CDR3 region has 15 residues. The V end lost 3 bases, the J end lost 0 bases, and 13 bases lay between the germline ends. The CDR3 region is CASSARGDGSYEQYF. DNA for the CDR3: TGTGCCAGCAGCGCGCGGGGCGACGGCTCCTACGAGCAGTACTTC.

This clone was seen once. This chain connects TRBV6-1 to TRBJ1-5; a weak D match, TRBD1 (5 bases). The germline CDR1 and CDR2 sequences are MNHNS and SASEGT. Trimming removed 6 bases at V and 3 bases at J, with 15 bases between. The length of the CDR3 is 15 residues. CDR3 in DNA: TGTGCCAGCAGCGACCAGACAGATCACAATCAGCCCCAGCATTTT. As protein: CASSDQTDHNQPQHF.

J is TRBJ2-3 and V is TRBV2; perhaps TRBD2 as D (5 bases). The CDR3 covers 12 residues. CDR1 and CDR2 (germline): SNHLY, FYNNEI. Trimming left V 7 bases short and J 3 bases short, with 8 bases between. The CDR3: CASTLATDTQYF. CDR3 coding DNA: TGTGCCAGCACCTTAGCGACAGATACGCAGTATTTT.

V and J are TRBV5-4 and TRBJ2-5; D is possibly TRBD2 (5 bases). The V end was cut by 0 bases, the J end by 4 bases, with 13 bases between. This CDR3 has 15 amino acids. Germline CDR1 and CDR2: SGHNT and YYREEE (reference sequence). CDR3 DNA: TGTGCCAGCAGCTTGGCGGGCGTGGCGGGAGAGACCCAGTACTTC. Its translation: CASSLAGVAGETQYF.

This chain uses TRBV2 with TRBJ1-6, with a possible D match to TRBD1 (6 bases). V was clipped by 5 bases and J by 5 bases, with 16 bases between them. Germline CDR1 reads SNHLY; CDR2 reads FYNNEI. The CDR3 totals 16 residues. CDR3 nucleotide sequence: TGTGCCAGCAGTTGGGAGGACAGACCTCATAATTCACCCCTCCACTTT. This sequence encodes CASSWEDRPHNSPLHF.

This chain links TRBV7-3 with TRBJ2-2; 7 bases line up with TRBD1. This CDR3 is 14 amino acids long. After removal of 5 bases from V and 4 bases from J, the junction contained 4 bases not matched to a gene. Germline V gives CDR1 SGHTA, CDR2 FQGTGA. This chain's CDR3 is CASSRGTATGELFF. CDR3 DNA sequence: TGTGCCAGCAGCCGAGGGACAGCCACCGGGGAGCTGTTTTTT.

The CDR3 protein is CASSWGPTKVAKNIQYF. In DNA, the CDR3 is TGTGCCAGTAGTTGGGGACCAACAAAGGTTGCCAAAAACATTCAGTACTTC. The V and J genes are TRBV19 and TRBJ2-4; perhaps D is TRBD1 or TRBD2 (5 bases each). CDR3 length equals 17 residues. The germline gives CDR1 LNHDA, CDR2 SQIVND (reference sequence). Trimming left V 5 bases short and J 1 base short, with 18 bases between.

The chain couples TRBV6-1 to TRBJ2-2, with D possibly called TRBD1 or TRBD2 (5 bases each). The CDR3 sequence is 13 residues long. Germline-derived CDR1 and CDR2 are MNHNS and SASEGT. V was trimmed by 3 bases and J by 7 bases, leaving 9 bases between them. The CDR3 sequence is CASSDSGSGELFF. The CDR3 coding sequence is TGTGCCAGCAGTGATTCAGGGAGCGGGGAGCTGTTTTTT.

V and J are TRBV18 and TRBJ2-2; D is unresolved. V lost 6 bases and J lost 6, with 14 bases in between. The V gene's germline CDR1 is KGHSH and CDR2 LQKENI. The CDR3 sequence is 14 residues long. The CDR3 nucleotides are TGTGCCAGCTCTCAGCGACATGGACCCGGGGAGCTGTTTTTT. Translated, it gives CASSQRHGPGELFF.

Note on this clone: The junction differs from germline at one of its ends, possibly a read error. The genes are TRBV30 and TRBJ1-1; TRBD1 matches at 7 bases. The CDR3 length is 11 residues. The germline gives CDR1 GTSNPN, CDR2 SVGIG (reference sequence). The CDR3: CAWTRRGARGF. In DNA form, the CDR3 reads TGTGCCTGGACCCGTAGGGGGGCCAGGGGGTTT.

The V gene is TRBV19, the J gene TRBJ2-3; D is perhaps TRBD2 (6 bases). The CDR3 has 16 amino acids. Germline-derived CDR1 and CDR2 are LNHDA and SQIVND (reference sequence). V lost 0 bases and J 0 bases, leaving 10 bases between the germline ends. The CDR3 sequence: CASSIESGVSTDTQYF. The CDR3 nucleotides are TGTGCCAGTAGTATAGAATCGGGAGTGAGCACAGATACGCAGTATTTT.

V gene TRBV7-2 combines with J gene TRBJ1-2; D remains ambiguous. The CDR3 is made up of 13 amino acids. Germline lookup yields CDR1 SGHTA and CDR2 FQGNSA. V was pared by 8 bases and J by 0 bases, with 10 bases between. The CDR3 sequence: CASGVGPNYGYTF. The CDR3 DNA sequence: TGTGCCAGCGGAGTCGGACCTAACTATGGCTACACCTTC.

The V and J genes are TRBV19 and TRBJ1-2; D not certain. Per the germline V gene, CDR1 is LNHDA and CDR2 is SQIVND (reference sequence). The CDR3 is 12 amino acids. Trimming stripped 3 bases from V and 5 bases from J, with 7 bases between. Here the CDR3 reads CASSISPYGYTF. CDR3 nucleotides: TGTGCCAGTAGTATCTCGCCATATGGCTACACCTTC.